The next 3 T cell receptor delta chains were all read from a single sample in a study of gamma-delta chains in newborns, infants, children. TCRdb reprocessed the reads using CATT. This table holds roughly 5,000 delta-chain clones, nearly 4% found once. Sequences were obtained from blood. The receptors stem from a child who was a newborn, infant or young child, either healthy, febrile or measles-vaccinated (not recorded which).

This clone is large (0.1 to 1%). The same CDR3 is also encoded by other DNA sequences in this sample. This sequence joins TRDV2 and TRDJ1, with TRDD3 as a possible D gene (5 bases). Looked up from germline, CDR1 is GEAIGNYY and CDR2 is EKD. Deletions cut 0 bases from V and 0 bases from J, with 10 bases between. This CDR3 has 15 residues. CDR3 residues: CACDTVGTDTDKLIF. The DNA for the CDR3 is TGTGCCTGTGACACCGTGGGGACGGACACCGATAAACTCATCTTT.

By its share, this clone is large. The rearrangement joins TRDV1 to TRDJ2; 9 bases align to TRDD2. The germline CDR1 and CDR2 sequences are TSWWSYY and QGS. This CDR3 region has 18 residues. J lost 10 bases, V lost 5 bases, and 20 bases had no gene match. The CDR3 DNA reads TGTGCTCTTGGGTGCCTTCCTACCCATCTACTACCCTCTCTACAACTCTTCTTT. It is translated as CALGCLPTHLLPSLQLFF.

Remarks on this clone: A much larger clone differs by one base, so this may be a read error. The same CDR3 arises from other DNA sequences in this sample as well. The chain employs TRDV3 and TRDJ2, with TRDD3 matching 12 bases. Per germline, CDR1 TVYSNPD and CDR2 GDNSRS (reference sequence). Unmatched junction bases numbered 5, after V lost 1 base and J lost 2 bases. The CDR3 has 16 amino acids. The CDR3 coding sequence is TGTGCCTTTACCGCTGGGGGATACGGCTTGACAGCACAACTCTTCTTT. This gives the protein CAFTAGGYGLTAQLFF.